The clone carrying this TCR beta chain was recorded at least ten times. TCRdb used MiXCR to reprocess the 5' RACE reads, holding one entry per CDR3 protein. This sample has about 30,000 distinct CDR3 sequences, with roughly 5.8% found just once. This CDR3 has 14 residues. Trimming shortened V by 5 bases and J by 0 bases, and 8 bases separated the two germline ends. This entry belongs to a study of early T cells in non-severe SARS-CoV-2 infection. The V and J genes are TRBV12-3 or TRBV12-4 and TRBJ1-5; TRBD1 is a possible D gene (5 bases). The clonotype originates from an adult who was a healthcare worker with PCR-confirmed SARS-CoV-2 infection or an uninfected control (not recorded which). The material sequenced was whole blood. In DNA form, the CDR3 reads TGTGCCAGCAGTCGGGACTATAGCAATCAGCCCCAGCATTTT. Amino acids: CASSRDYSNQPQHF.